Following are 26 T cell receptor beta chains from one sample sequenced in a study of regulatory T cells in long-lasting Graves disease. Researchers made TCR beta libraries by using iRepertoire HTBI primers and running Arm-PCR on CDR3 regions. Using its own MiXCR run on the multiplex PCR reads, TCRdb lists one record per CDR3 protein. The sample has around 330,000 distinct CDR3 sequences; 15% to 20% are singletons. Indicated time point: newly diagnosed GD, antithyroid drugs for less than 3 months. Extracted PBMC RNA gave rise to the TCR library. Sequenced material: peripheral blood mononuclear cells (PBMCs), taken at new diagnosis, from a patient treated with antithyroid drugs. The receptors were sampled from a female donor with Graves disease.

This clonotype was counted at least ten times. The rearrangement uses TRBV13 and TRBJ1-1, with D maybe TRBD1 (5 bases). The CDR3 contains 15 residues. From germline, CDR1 is PRHDT and CDR2 FYEKMQ (reference sequence). V was clipped by 2 bases and J by 4 bases, with 14 bases between them. The chain's CDR3 is CASSLTVDGGTEAFF. The CDR3 DNA is TGTGCCAGCAGCTTAACCGTAGATGGGGGCACTGAAGCTTTCTTT.

This sequence joins TRBV4-2 and TRBJ1-5; the D gene is possibly TRBD1 (6 bases). Germline V gene data show CDR1 as LGHNA and CDR2 as YNFKEQ. CDR3 size: 15 residues. V was shortened by 0 bases and J by 1 base, with 7 bases between the two germline ends. CDR3 loop: CASSQEGQSNQPQHF. The CDR3 DNA follows: TGTGCCAGCAGCCAAGAGGGACAAAGCAATCAGCCCCAGCATTTT.

This clonotype came up many times. The chain joins TRBV25-1 to TRBJ1-1, with no clear D. V gave up 3 bases and J gave up 7 bases, with 12 bases separating them. CDR3 length equals 13 residues. Germline V gene data show CDR1 as MGHDK and CDR2 as SYGVNS. CDR3 amino acids: CASSERRAGEAFF. In DNA form, the CDR3 reads TGTGCCAGCAGTGAGAGGAGGGCGGGTGAAGCTTTCTTT. Full variable domain (rest looked up from reference TRBV25-1 and TRBJ1-1): EADIYQTPRYLVIGTGKKITLECSQTMGHDKMYWYQQDPGMELHLIHYSYGVNSTEKGDLSSESTVSRIRTEHFPLTLESARPSHTSQYLCASSERRAGEAFFGQGTRLTVV.

The chain combines TRBV12-3 or TRBV12-4 with TRBJ2-3, with a weak D call TRBD1 (6 bases). V dropped 8 bases and J dropped 2 bases, with 17 bases sitting between them. CDR3 length equals 15 residues. The CDR3 spells CASCSGQKTTDTQYF. CDR3 in DNA: TGTGCCAGCTGCTCAGGACAGAAAACCACAGATACGCAGTATTTT.

In this sample, this clonotype turned up many times. The chain couples TRBV12-3 or TRBV12-4 to TRBJ2-3; 10 positions match TRBD2. V dropped 1 base and J dropped 4; count of bases not matched to a gene: 5. The CDR3 is 16 residues long. CDR3 coding DNA: TGTGCCAGCAGTTTAGTCCGTAGCGGGAGGTCAGATACGCAGTATTTT. Protein sequence: CASSLVRSGRSDTQYF.

Ten or more counts support this clonotype. This chain joins TRBV20-1 and TRBJ2-7, with 11 bases lining up with TRBD2. The CDR3 extends over 13 amino acids. Germline V CDR1 and CDR2: DFQATT, SNEGSKA (reference sequence). V was clipped by 6 bases and J by 5 bases; unmatched bases: 6. This chain's CDR3 is CSAQLAGADEQYF. The CDR3 bases are TGCAGTGCCCAACTAGCGGGAGCTGACGAGCAGTACTTC.

This clonotype was recorded at least ten times. This chain links TRBV28 with TRBJ2-5, with D possibly being TRBD2 (6 bases). This CDR3 is 13 amino acids long. V dropped 7 bases and J dropped 5 bases, with 14 bases sitting between them. The germline V gene has CDR1 MDHEN and CDR2 SYDVKM. As DNA, the CDR3 is TGTGCCAGCACAACCCCTGGGGGGGAGACCCAGTACTTC. Amino acid sequence: CASTTPGGETQYF.

This clonotype was seen many times. V gene TRBV7-3 combines with J gene TRBJ2-3; TRBD2 matches 7 bases. Germline V CDR1 and CDR2: SGHTA, FQGTGA. V was clipped by 3 bases and J by 2 bases; unmatched bases: 5. The CDR3 extends over 15 amino acids. In DNA, the CDR3 is TGTGCCAGCAGCTTGGCAGGGAGGGTCACAGATACGCAGTATTTT. Its protein is CASSLAGRVTDTQYF.

This clonotype came up many times. The rearrangement links TRBV20-1 to TRBJ2-3; 8 nucleotides match TRBD2. J gave up 2 bases and V 3 bases, and 4 bases lay outside the gene matches. This CDR3 is built from 14 residues. Germline V gene sequence: CDR1 DFQATT, CDR2 SNEGSKA (reference sequence). The DNA for the CDR3 is TGCAGTGCTAGGCTAGCGGGCTCCACAGATACGCAGTATTTT. It specifies CSARLAGSTDTQYF.

This clonotype was seen ten or more times. The chain carries TRBV5-1 and TRBJ2-3, with 14 nucleotides matching TRBD2. Germline V lookup: CDR1 SGHRS, CDR2 YFSETQ. The V segment lost 3 bases and the J segment 8 bases; nucleotides outside the gene matches: 14. The CDR3 contains 18 residues. In nucleotides, the CDR3 is TGCGCCAGCAGCTCGGGACTAGCGGGAGCACCAGGATGGGGTACGCAGTATTTT. This gives the protein CASSSGLAGAPGWGTQYF.

The chain links TRBV29-1 to TRBJ1-1; 7 bases line up with TRBD1. The junction had 9 bases not matched to a gene; V was cut back by 7 bases and J by 7 bases. The germline CDR1 and CDR2 sequences are SQVTM and ANQGSEA. The CDR3 totals 12 residues. CDR3 bases: TGCAGCGCCGGAGTTCGGGACAGTGAAGCTTTCTTT. As protein: CSAGVRDSEAFF.

This clonotype showed up many times. This sequence joins TRBV6-2 or TRBV6-3 and TRBJ1-5, with no clear D. V was trimmed by 7 bases and J by 3 bases, leaving 7 bases between them. This CDR3 has 12 amino acids. Germline-derived CDR1 and CDR2 are MNHEY and SVGEGT. The CDR3 region has the DNA TGTGCCAGCAATGGGTTCAATCAGCCCCAGCATTTT. Encoded protein: CASNGFNQPQHF.

V gene TRBV30 combines with J gene TRBJ1-6; 10 bases are shared with TRBD1. The germline V gene has CDR1 GTSNPN and CDR2 SVGIG (reference sequence). The V and J ends lost 7 bases and 8 bases, in that order; junction bases with no gene match: 8. The CDR3 is 14 amino acids. The CDR3 bases are TGTGCCTACCTCCCTGGACAGGGGGATTCACCCCTCCACTTT. It codes for CAYLPGQGDSPLHF.

This clonotype was seen at least ten times. The chain has TRBV12-3 or TRBV12-4 and TRBJ2-2; D remains unclear. The CDR3 has 13 amino acids. The V gene lost 6 bases and the J gene lost 6 bases, with 11 bases spanning the gap. In nucleotides, the CDR3 is TGTGCCAGCAGACCCTCTGGGCCCGGGGAGCTGTTTTTT. It translates to CASRPSGPGELFF.

This clonotype was detected ten times or more. This sequence joins TRBV28 and TRBJ2-5, with D possibly called TRBD1 or TRBD2 (6 bases each). Germline V gives CDR1 MDHEN, CDR2 SYDVKM. The CDR3 totals 15 residues. V was shortened by 8 bases and J by 1 base, with 17 bases between the two germline ends. The CDR3 spells CASGRRGWIQETQYF. The CDR3 coding sequence is TGTGCCAGCGGAAGGAGGGGGTGGATCCAAGAGACCCAGTACTTC. The complete variable domain, with remaining parts taken from reference TRBV28 and TRBJ2-5, reads DVKVTQSSRYLVKRTGEKVFLECVQDMDHENMFWYRQDPGLGLRLIYFSYDVKMKEKGDIPEGYSVSREKKERFSLILESASTNQTSMYLCASGRRGWIQETQYFGPGTRLLVL.

This clonotype has ten or more counts. The V gene is TRBV7-8, the J gene TRBJ2-1; the match to TRBD2 covers 14 bases. V was clipped by 3 bases and J by 10 bases; unmatched bases: 5. CDR1 and CDR2 from the germline V gene are SGHVS and FQNEAQ. This CDR3 is 15 amino acids long. The CDR3 DNA reads TGTGCCAGCAGCTTGGGGACTAGCGGGAGAAGGGAGCAGTTCTTC. It codes for CASSLGTSGRREQFF.

This clonotype was detected many times. The rearrangement joins TRBV5-8 to TRBJ1-6, with D perhaps TRBD1 (5 bases). The ends were cut back, 7 bases at V and 13 bases at J, with 15 bases in the middle. Germline values: CDR1 SGHTS, CDR2 YDEGEE. The CDR3 extends over 12 amino acids. Written as DNA, the CDR3 is TGTGCCAGCGGATTGGGGGACCAGCCCCTCCACTTT. Its translation is CASGLGDQPLHF.

This clonotype was detected ten times or more. V and J are TRBV2 and TRBJ1-5, with a tentative D call TRBD1 (5 bases). Trimming pared 6 bases from V and 2 bases from J, leaving 14 bases between. The CDR3 is made up of 15 amino acids. Looked up from germline, CDR1 is SNHLY and CDR2 is FYNNEI. The CDR3 DNA reads as TGTGCCAGCAGACGCAGGGACGGGGGCAATCAGCCCCAGCATTTT. This encodes CASRRRDGGNQPQHF.

In its sample, this clonotype was seen many times. The chain employs TRBV24-1 and TRBJ1-2; 8 nucleotides line up with TRBD1. The CDR3 has 14 amino acids. The germline CDR1 and CDR2 sequences are KGHDR and SFDVKD. V lost 4 bases to trimming and J lost 3 bases; unmatched junction nucleotides: 3. The CDR3 nucleotides read TGTGCCACCAGTGAAGACAGGGGCGACTATGGCTACACCTTC. Translating it yields CATSEDRGDYGYTF.

This clonotype has a count of ten or more. The V and J genes are TRBV30 and TRBJ2-5; tentatively, D is TRBD1 (5 bases). This CDR3 region has 14 residues. Germline V gene sequence: CDR1 GTSNPN, CDR2 SVGIG (reference sequence). The V gene lost 0 bases and the J gene lost 4 bases, with 12 bases spanning the gap. The CDR3 reads CAWSVLRRAETQYF. For the CDR3, the DNA is TGTGCCTGGAGTGTATTACGCAGGGCAGAGACCCAGTACTTC.

This clonotype was recorded many times. The V gene is TRBV7-8, the J gene TRBJ2-2, with a weak D call TRBD2 (6 bases). Germline-derived CDR1 and CDR2 are SGHVS and FQNEAQ. The CDR3 spans 11 residues. Between the trimmed V and J ends, which lost 7 bases and 8 bases, there was a span of 8 bases. As DNA, the CDR3 is TGTGCCAGCAATCGGGGGGGGGAGCTGTTTTTT. Protein product: CASNRGGELFF.

The chain is built from TRBV9 and TRBJ2-1; 11 bases line up with TRBD2. CDR1 is SGDLS and CDR2 is YYNGEE in the germline V gene. With 3 bases clipped from V and 7 bases from J, the junction kept 3 bases outside the gene matches. The CDR3 consists of 14 residues. The CDR3 DNA sequence: TGTGCCAGCAGCGCCCGGACTAGCGGGAATGAGCAGTTCTTC. It yields the protein CASSARTSGNEQFF. The full variable domain, its missing parts supplied by reference TRBV9 and TRBJ2-1, is DSGVTQTPKHLITATGQRVTLRCSPRSGDLSVYWYQQSLDQGLQFLIQYYNGEERAKGNILERFSAQQFPDLHSELNLSSLELGDSALYFCASSARTSGNEQFFGPGTRLTVL.

As for this clonotype: A far larger clone is off by one base, so a read error is likely. The V and J genes are TRBV2 and TRBJ2-1; a weak D match, TRBD2 (7 bases). The CDR3 has 14 amino acids. CDR1 and CDR2 (germline): SNHLY, FYNNEI. V dropped 10 bases and J dropped 6 bases, with 19 bases sitting between them. CDR3 protein: CATRRDGGPNEQFF. CDR3 nucleotide sequence: TGTGCCACCCGCCGGGACGGGGGGCCCAATGAGCAGTTCTTC.

The V gene is TRBV12-3 or TRBV12-4, the J gene TRBJ2-3; D may match TRBD1 or TRBD2 (5 bases each). The CDR3 sequence is 15 residues long. Deletions cut 7 bases from V and 10 bases from J, with 24 bases between. DNA of the CDR3: TGTGCCAGCACACCCTCCGAGGGGTGCAGCTATGCGCAGTATTTT. It yields the protein CASTPSEGCSYAQYF.

This clonotype occurred many times. J is TRBJ1-6 and V is TRBV7-2, with TRBD1 matching 9 bases. CDR1 is SGHTA and CDR2 is FQGNSA in the germline V gene. Trimming at V came to 3 bases and at J to 8 bases, leaving 5 bases not matched to a gene. The CDR3 extends over 15 amino acids. CDR3 in DNA: TGTGCCAGCAGCTTTACAGGGGGCGCAGATTCACCCCTCCACTTT. This encodes CASSFTGGADSPLHF.

This clonotype was recorded many times. The chain uses TRBV12-3 or TRBV12-4 and TRBJ1-3, with D perhaps TRBD1 (5 bases). This CDR3 is 13 amino acids long. Deletions cut 2 bases from V and 8 bases from J, with 10 bases between. CDR3 protein: CASSLSRVDTIYF. For the CDR3, the DNA is TGTGCCAGCAGTTTATCCAGGGTCGACACCATATATTTT.